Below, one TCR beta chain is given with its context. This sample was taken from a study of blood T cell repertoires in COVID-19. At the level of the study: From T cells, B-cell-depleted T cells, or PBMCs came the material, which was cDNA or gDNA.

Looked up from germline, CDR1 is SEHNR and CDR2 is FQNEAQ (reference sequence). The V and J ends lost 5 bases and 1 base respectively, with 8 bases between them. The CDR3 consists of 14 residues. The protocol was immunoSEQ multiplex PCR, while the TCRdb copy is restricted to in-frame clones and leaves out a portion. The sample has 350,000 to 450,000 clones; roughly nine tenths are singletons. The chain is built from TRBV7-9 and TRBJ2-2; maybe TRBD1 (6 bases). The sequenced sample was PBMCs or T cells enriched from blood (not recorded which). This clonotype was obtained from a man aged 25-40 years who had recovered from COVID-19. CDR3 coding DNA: TGTGCCAGCAGCAAGACAGGGAACACCGGGGAGCTGTTTTTT. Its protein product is CASSKTGNTGELFF.